The 23 T cell receptor beta chains presented below share a single source sample, sequenced in a study of shared clonotypes between healthy human individuals. Libraries were prepared by immunoSEQ multiplex PCR; TCRdb keeps only in-frame clonotypes and omits some of them. The table has 2 million to 2.5 million clones, 93% seen once. Sequenced input: naive CD4+ T cells from PBMCs. Indicated subset: CD45RA+ positively selected. The receptors shown here come from a man aged 18-30 years in good health. Some clones in this sample may be carry-over from other donors' samples.

This chain joins TRBV7-9 and TRBJ1-3; D not certain. Trimming cost V 5 bases and J 2 bases, with 4 bases left between them. CDR1 is SEHNR and CDR2 is FQNEAQ in the germline V gene (reference sequence). The CDR3 extends over 12 amino acids. CDR3 DNA sequence: TGTGCCAGCAGCGTAACTGGAAACACCATATATTTT. This codes for CASSVTGNTIYF. Filled out from reference TRBV7-9 and TRBJ1-3, the complete variable domain reads DTGVSQNPRHKITKRGQNVTFRCDPISEHNRLYWYRQTLGQGPEFLTYFQNEAQLEKSRLLSDRFSAERPKGSFSTLEIQRTEQGDSAMYLCASSVTGNTIYFGEGSWLTVV.

The chain links TRBV28 to TRBJ2-3; 8 positions match TRBD1. The V gene's germline CDR1 is MDHEN and CDR2 SYDVKM. The CDR3 is 14 residues long. The ends lost 7 bases at V and 1 base at J; junction bases unmatched: 4. The CDR3 DNA sequence: TGTGCCAGCACCTCAGGGGGCCGCACAGATACGCAGTATTTT. Residues: CASTSGGRTDTQYF.

J is TRBJ2-3 and V is TRBV30; TRBD2 agrees at 7 bases. CDR1 and CDR2 (germline): GTSNPN, SVGIG (reference sequence). V shed 0 bases and J 2 bases; nucleotides not matched to a gene: 2. This CDR3 spans 14 amino acids. The CDR3 here is CAWSVAGYTDTQYF. The CDR3 region has the DNA TGTGCCTGGAGTGTAGCGGGATACACAGATACGCAGTATTTT. The full variable domain, completed using reference TRBV30 and TRBJ2-3, is SQTIHQWPATLVQPVGSPLSLECTVEGTSNPNLYWYRQAAGRGLQLLFYSVGIGQISSEVPQNLSASRPQDRQFILSSKKLLLSDSGFYLCAWSVAGYTDTQYFGPGTRLTVL.

This chain uses TRBV4-1 with TRBJ2-5; TRBD2 aligns across 14 bases. Germline V lookup: CDR1 MGHRA, CDR2 YSYEKL. This CDR3 is 15 amino acids long. Trimming took 4 bases from V and 9 from J; bases not matched to a gene: 7. The CDR3 region is CASSLGTSGRWAQYF. In DNA, the CDR3 is TGCGCCAGCAGCCTCGGGACTAGCGGGAGATGGGCCCAGTACTTC.

The V and J genes are TRBV28 and TRBJ2-7; TRBD2 is a possible D gene (7 bases). Looked up from germline, CDR1 is MDHEN and CDR2 is SYDVKM. Trimming cost V 5 bases and J 2 bases, with 16 bases left between them. The CDR3 loop spans 15 amino acids. As DNA, the CDR3 is TGTGCCAGCAGTGGGGGGGCTAGCGGAACCTACGAGCAGTACTTC. The encoded protein is CASSGGASGTYEQYF.

This clone has a handful of counts. This chain uses TRBV6-1 with TRBJ1-3; D unresolved. This CDR3 is built from 15 residues. Germline CDR1 MNHNS, CDR2 SASEGT. V was trimmed by 3 bases and J by 3 bases, leaving 12 bases between them. The CDR3 reads CASSDRRTYGNTIYF. The CDR3, as DNA: TGTGCCAGCAGTGATAGGCGGACTTATGGAAACACCATATATTTT.

Note on this clone: Within the sample, other DNA sequences also encode this same CDR3. J is TRBJ2-5 and V is TRBV29-1; 8 bases agree with TRBD1. The CDR3 sequence is 13 residues long. The germline V gene has CDR1 SQVTM and CDR2 ANQGSEA. With 2 bases clipped from V and 3 bases from J, the junction kept 2 bases outside the gene matches. The CDR3 nucleotides are TGCAGCGTTGAAACGGACAGGGAAGAGACCCAGTACTTC. As protein: CSVETDREETQYF.

V gene TRBV18 combines with J gene TRBJ2-7; the D is unclear. The CDR3 has 13 residues. Germline lookup yields CDR1 KGHSH and CDR2 LQKENI. V lost 4 bases to trimming and J lost 0 bases, with 7 bases between them. Written as DNA, the CDR3 is TGTGCCAGCTCACGGAAGGACTCCTACGAGCAGTACTTC. Translated: CASSRKDSYEQYF.

The chain has TRBV5-1 and TRBJ2-3; no definite D call. Per the germline V gene, CDR1 is SGHRS and CDR2 is YFSETQ. This CDR3 comprises 14 residues. Trimming cost V 4 bases and J 2 bases, with 11 bases left between them. CDR3 residues: CASSPKQNTDTQYF. The DNA for the CDR3 is TGCGCCAGCAGCCCGAAGCAGAACACAGATACGCAGTATTTT.

V is TRBV6-5 and J is TRBJ2-7; weak D call: TRBD2 (6 bases). Germline CDR1 and CDR2: MNHEY and SVGAGI. V gave up 6 bases and J gave up 3 bases, with 18 bases separating them. This CDR3 has 15 residues. CDR3 sequence: CASSPLGGPFYEQYF. DNA of the CDR3: TGTGCCAGCAGCCCCTTGGGGGGACCCTTCTACGAGCAGTACTTC.

The count of this clone is one. The chain has TRBV5-1 and TRBJ2-3; 9 nucleotides align to TRBD2. Germline lookup yields CDR1 SGHRS and CDR2 YFSETQ. The junction had 12 bases not matched to a gene; V was cut back by 6 bases and J by 4 bases. The CDR3 extends over 16 amino acids. CDR3 region: CASTASGKFFADTQYF. The CDR3 DNA sequence: TGCGCCAGCACCGCTAGCGGGAAATTTTTTGCAGATACGCAGTATTTT.

The chain recombines TRBV7-9 with TRBJ2-1; no definite D call. Trimming left V 3 bases short and J 8 bases short, with 20 bases between. The germline CDR1 and CDR2 sequences are SEHNR and FQNEAQ (reference sequence). The CDR3 runs to 16 residues. This CDR3 is CASSFPGHLTRYEQFF. The DNA for the CDR3 is TGTGCCAGCAGCTTCCCCGGGCACCTTACCAGGTATGAGCAGTTCTTC.

V is TRBV11-2 and J is TRBJ2-4, with D perhaps assigned TRBD1 or TRBD2 (5 bases each). Deletions cut 8 bases from V and 0 bases from J, with 17 bases between. The CDR3 is 16 residues long. Germline V lookup: CDR1 SGHAT, CDR2 FQNNGV. The CDR3 DNA follows: TGTGCCAGCTCTTTGGTCGAGGGGCTAGCCAAAAACATTCAGTACTTC. Protein product: CASSLVEGLAKNIQYF.

The rearrangement uses TRBV11-1 and TRBJ1-6; 8 nucleotides agree with TRBD1. Germline values: CDR1 SGHAT, CDR2 FQDESV (reference sequence). This CDR3 spans 15 amino acids. Trimming took 5 bases from V and 10 from J; bases not matched to a gene: 10. CDR3 protein: CASSRTGQGGSPLHF. CDR3 sequence (DNA): TGTGCCAGCAGCCGCACCGGACAGGGAGGCTCACCCCTCCACTTT.

This clone was counted once. The chain links TRBV25-1 to TRBJ1-5, with 10 bases aligning to TRBD1. V was clipped by 6 bases and J by 3 bases; unmatched bases: 14. The CDR3 is made up of 18 amino acids. Germline V CDR1 and CDR2: MGHDK, SYGVNS. CDR3 in amino acids: CASRHPGQGPYLNQPQHF. The CDR3 nucleotides are TGTGCCAGCAGACACCCGGGACAGGGGCCTTACCTCAATCAGCCCCAGCATTTT.

The rearrangement joins TRBV11-2 to TRBJ2-7, with TRBD1 identical over 7 bases. Unmatched junction bases numbered 8, after V lost 5 bases and J lost 1 base. CDR3 size: 15 residues. Germline V gives CDR1 SGHAT, CDR2 FQNNGV. CDR3 residues: CASSRVQGKSYEQYF. In DNA, the CDR3 is TGTGCCAGCAGCCGGGTACAGGGGAAGTCCTACGAGCAGTACTTC.

This clone was counted a single time. This chain joins TRBV11-2 and TRBJ2-7; a weak D match, TRBD2 (5 bases). The CDR3 totals 14 residues. The V gene's germline CDR1 is SGHAT and CDR2 FQNNGV. Trimming removed 3 bases at V and 2 bases at J, with 11 bases between. Written as DNA, the CDR3 is TGTGCCAGCAGCTTCATCGGGGATACCTACGAGCAGTACTTC. Its translation is CASSFIGDTYEQYF.

This chain's CDR3 is CASSLARDYGYTF. CDR3 nucleotides: TGTGCCAGCAGCTTAGCGCGGGACTATGGCTACACCTTC. This chain uses TRBV7-9 with TRBJ1-2; no definite D call. The CDR3 consists of 13 residues. The germline CDR1 and CDR2 sequences are SEHNR and FQNEAQ (reference sequence). Trimming cost V 0 bases and J 3 bases, with 5 bases left between them. The full variable domain, rest sourced from reference TRBV7-9 and TRBJ1-2, is DTGVSQNPRHKITKRGQNVTFRCDPISEHNRLYWYRQTLGQGPEFLTYFQNEAQLEKSRLLSDRFSAERPKGSFSTLEIQRTEQGDSAMYLCASSLARDYGYTFGSGTRLTVV.

In its sample, this clone was seen once. This chain joins TRBV11-1 and TRBJ1-1; 9 bases line up with TRBD1. CDR3 length equals 16 residues. The germline gives CDR1 SGHAT, CDR2 FQDESV (reference sequence). The junction had 5 bases not matched to a gene; V was cut back by 2 bases and J by 1 base. The CDR3 spells CASSLMGQGWNTEAFF. The CDR3 DNA sequence: TGTGCCAGCAGCTTAATGGGACAGGGCTGGAACACTGAAGCTTTCTTT.

The rearrangement uses TRBV4-3 and TRBJ1-4, with TRBD1 as a possible D gene (5 bases). CDR1 is LGHNA, CDR2 YSLEER, per germline. Trimming removed 0 bases at V and 0 bases at J, with 5 bases between. The CDR3 has 15 amino acids. As DNA, the CDR3 is TGCGCCAGCAGCCAAGACAGGGCAACTAATGAAAAACTGTTTTTT. Protein product: CASSQDRATNEKLFF.

The chain recombines TRBV6-5 with TRBJ2-1, with 9 positions matching TRBD1. The CDR3 is made up of 11 amino acids. Germline assignment: CDR1 MNHEY and CDR2 SVGAGI. V dropped 4 bases and J dropped 15; count of bases not matched to a gene: 4. CDR3 region: CASSSGTGPFF. The DNA for the CDR3 is TGTGCCAGCAGTTCCGGGACAGGGCCGTTCTTC.

The rearrangement joins TRBV5-1 to TRBJ1-1; TRBD1 agrees at 9 bases. Germline loops: CDR1 SGHRS, CDR2 YFSETQ. The CDR3 extends over 14 amino acids. The V and J ends lost 4 bases and 8 bases, in that order; junction bases with no gene match: 9. In DNA, the CDR3 is TGCGCCAGCAGCCCGTCCCGGGACAGGGTAGAAGCTTTCTTT. Encoded protein: CASSPSRDRVEAFF.

The rearrangement links TRBV18 to TRBJ1-5; 7 nucleotides line up with TRBD1. Per the germline V gene, CDR1 is KGHSH and CDR2 is LQKENI. J lost 0 bases, V lost 5 bases, and 4 bases had no gene match. There are 15 residues in the CDR3. CDR3 sequence reads: CASSGGTASNQPQHF. Written as DNA, the CDR3 is TGTGCCAGCTCAGGTGGGACAGCTAGCAATCAGCCCCAGCATTTT.